This passage covers 29 T cell receptor beta chains from one sample sequenced in a study of blood T cells in healthy people across ages. Sample-barcoded 5' priming and a J-beta primer mix drove a second PCR of roughly 6 to 12 cycles. TCRdb used MiXCR to reprocess the 5' RACE reads, holding one entry per CDR3 protein. In the table there are around 1.1 million distinct CDR3 sequences, around two fifths of which are singletons. Material for sequencing was blood. The receptors derive from a man younger than 35 in good health.

In this sample, this clonotype turned up a few times. This sequence joins TRBV13 and TRBJ2-1, with 13 bases matching TRBD2. Germline assignment: CDR1 PRHDT and CDR2 FYEKMQ (reference sequence). V lost 5 bases, J lost 6 bases, and 7 bases stayed unmatched. The CDR3 length is 16 residues. The CDR3 coding sequence is TGTGCCAGCAGCGAAAAGGGACTAGCGGGGTTCAATGAGCAGTTCTTC. It is translated as CASSEKGLAGFNEQFF.

This clonotype showed up just a few times. The genes are TRBV20-1 and TRBJ2-1; D is uncertain. The CDR3 length is 12 residues. The V end was cut by 8 bases, the J end by 7 bases, with 15 bases between. Germline V gene sequence: CDR1 DFQATT, CDR2 SNEGSKA (reference sequence). The CDR3 nucleotides read TGCAGTACTCAGACCACTCAGAATGAGCAGTTCTTC. Residues: CSTQTTQNEQFF.

This clonotype was counted a few times. V gene TRBV7-2 combines with J gene TRBJ1-4; D is possibly TRBD1 (5 bases). Germline assignment: CDR1 SGHTA and CDR2 FQGNSA. V was shortened by 1 base and J by 4 bases, with 22 bases between the two germline ends. This CDR3 comprises 19 residues. Here the CDR3 reads CASSLGPQGPPIDNEKLFF. CDR3 nucleotides: TGTGCCAGCAGCTTAGGGCCGCAGGGCCCTCCGATTGATAATGAAAAACTGTTTTTT. Full variable domain (remainder filled in from reference TRBV7-2 and TRBJ1-4): GAGVSQSPSNKVTEKGKDVELRCDPISGHTALYWYRQSLGQGLEFLIYFQGNSAPDKSGLPSDRFSAERTGGSVSTLTIQRTQQEDSAVYLCASSLGPQGPPIDNEKLFFGSGTQLSVL.

The chain employs TRBV2 and TRBJ2-1; the D call may be TRBD1 or TRBD2 (5 bases each). CDR1 and CDR2 (germline): SNHLY, FYNNEI. The CDR3 consists of 14 residues. The V gene lost 2 bases and the J gene lost 9 bases, with 14 bases spanning the gap. CDR3 protein: CASSESRGQGEQFF. CDR3 bases: TGTGCCAGCAGTGAATCTCGGGGTCAGGGTGAGCAGTTCTTC.

V gene TRBV6-6 combines with J gene TRBJ1-1; D is possibly TRBD1 (6 bases). CDR1 is MNHNY, CDR2 SVGAGI, per germline (reference sequence). With 7 bases removed from V and 5 bases from J, the gap between germline ends came to 11 bases. The CDR3 runs to 12 residues. This CDR3 reads CASNQGLTEAFF. DNA for the CDR3: TGTGCCAGCAATCAGGGGTTAACTGAAGCTTTCTTT.

This clonotype appeared a few times. The gene calls are TRBV20-1 and TRBJ1-5, with D possibly TRBD1 on 5 matching bases. The CDR3 consists of 17 residues. Trimming left V 1 base short and J 0 bases short, with 16 bases between. Looked up from germline, CDR1 is DFQATT and CDR2 is SNEGSKA (reference sequence). The CDR3, as DNA: TGCAGTGCTAGAGTCGGGACCCTAGGTTATAGCAATCAGCCCCAGCATTTT. This gives the protein CSARVGTLGYSNQPQHF.

The V and J genes are TRBV12-3 or TRBV12-4 and TRBJ2-4, with a tentative D call TRBD1 (6 bases). The CDR3 totals 14 residues. V lost 3 bases and J 4 bases, leaving 10 bases between the germline ends. CDR3: CASSFNRAKNIQYF. In nucleotides, the CDR3 is TGTGCCAGCAGTTTCAACAGGGCTAAAAACATTCAGTACTTC.

The J gene is TRBJ2-3, the V gene TRBV28; 8 bases agree with TRBD1. The CDR3 contains 15 residues. Germline trimming cut 6 bases from V and 6 bases from J; bases unmatched to any gene: 11. Germline V gene sequence: CDR1 MDHEN, CDR2 SYDVKM. The CDR3 here is CASRHQTGESDTQYF. CDR3 nucleotides: TGTGCCAGCAGGCACCAGACAGGGGAATCTGATACGCAGTATTTT.

The chain links TRBV5-1 to TRBJ2-7; D may be TRBD1 (6 bases). Germline CDR1 and CDR2: SGHRS and YFSETQ. Between the trimmed V and J ends, which lost 0 bases and 2 bases, there was a span of 12 bases. The CDR3 consists of 15 residues. CDR3 protein: CASSLEQGLPYEQYF. In nucleotides, the CDR3 is TGCGCCAGCAGCTTGGAACAGGGCCTTCCCTACGAGCAGTACTTC.

The rearrangement joins TRBV6-5 to TRBJ1-1, with D maybe TRBD1 (5 bases). Trimming removed 2 bases at V and 1 base at J, with 5 bases between. This CDR3 spans 13 amino acids. Germline lookup yields CDR1 MNHEY and CDR2 SVGAGI. The CDR3 region has the DNA TGTGCCAGCAGTTACCAGGGGAACACTGAAGCTTTCTTT. As protein: CASSYQGNTEAFF.

V usage is TRBV10-3 and J usage is TRBJ2-2; D is unresolved. The CDR3 runs to 14 residues. From germline, CDR1 is ENHRY and CDR2 SYGVKD. The V gene lost 4 bases and the J gene lost 4 bases, with 10 bases spanning the gap. The CDR3: CAISGAEVTGELFF. CDR3 DNA: TGTGCCATCAGTGGGGCAGAAGTCACCGGGGAGCTGTTTTTT.

This chain connects TRBV10-3 to TRBJ1-2, with 9 bases aligning to TRBD1. Germline CDR1 is ENHRY and CDR2 is SYGVKD. Trimming cost V 0 bases and J 8 bases; bases outside gene matches: 4. The CDR3 consists of 14 residues. The CDR3 here is CAISESGQGTGYTF. The CDR3 region has the DNA TGTGCCATCAGTGAGTCGGGACAGGGTACGGGCTACACCTTC.

This clonotype was seen only once. The chain is built from TRBV10-3 and TRBJ2-5; D is possibly TRBD2 (6 bases). The CDR3 totals 13 residues. Trimming removed 4 bases at V and 5 bases at J, with 11 bases between. CDR1 ENHRY and CDR2 SYGVKD come from the germline V gene. CDR3 bases: TGTGCCATCAGTGGGGGACTTGATGAGACCCAGTACTTC. It is translated as CAISGGLDETQYF.

This clonotype was seen a few times. The V gene is TRBV12-3 or TRBV12-4, the J gene TRBJ1-1; 7 positions match TRBD1. J lost 0 bases, V lost 7 bases, and 5 bases had no gene match. CDR3 length equals 14 residues. In DNA form, the CDR3 reads TGTGCCAGCACCCTGACAGGGATGAACACTGAAGCTTTCTTT. This translates into CASTLTGMNTEAFF.

This CDR3 is CASSEYGLTGEQYF. The CDR3 nucleotides read TGTGCCAGCAGTGAATACGGGCTCACGGGCGAGCAGTACTTC. The chain has TRBV25-1 and TRBJ2-7; D is ambiguous. The CDR3 totals 14 residues. Trimming pared 0 bases from V and 6 bases from J, leaving 12 bases between. Germline values: CDR1 MGHDK, CDR2 SYGVNS.

The chain is built from TRBV10-3 and TRBJ2-1, with D possibly being TRBD2 (5 bases). V gave up 6 bases and J gave up 3 bases, with 15 bases separating them. There are 15 residues in the CDR3. Germline values: CDR1 ENHRY, CDR2 SYGVKD. In DNA form, the CDR3 reads TGTGCCATCAGGATGGACCTGAGGGACTACAATGAGCAGTTCTTC. Its translation: CAIRMDLRDYNEQFF.

A word on this clonotype: A much larger clonotype is one base distant, so this may be a read error. The chain uses TRBV12-5 and TRBJ2-1, with D tentatively TRBD1 or TRBD2 (5 bases each). V lost 9 bases to trimming and J lost 7 bases, with 10 bases between them. Germline V gene lookup returns CDR1 LGHNT and CDR2 FRNRAP. This CDR3 region has 11 residues. CDR3 residues: CARGRGNEQFF. In DNA form, the CDR3 reads TGTGCTAGGGGACGAGGGAATGAGCAGTTCTTC.

CDR3 DNA: TGCAGTGCTAGAGCCGAAGGGGGCGTGGGCTACACCTTC. This sequence encodes CSARAEGGVGYTF. The chain uses TRBV20-1 and TRBJ1-2, with 7 positions matching TRBD1. After removal of 1 base from V and 8 bases from J, the junction contained 7 bases not matched to a gene. Germline V gene sequence: CDR1 DFQATT, CDR2 SNEGSKA (reference sequence). This CDR3 spans 13 amino acids.

The chain couples TRBV3-1 to TRBJ2-3, with 8 bases fitting TRBD2. CDR1 is LGHDT and CDR2 is YNNKEL in the germline V gene (reference sequence). V shed 0 bases, J shed 4 bases, and the junction held 9 bases outside the gene matches. The CDR3 has 17 residues. As DNA, the CDR3 is TGTGCCAGCAGCCAAGATCGAGTCGGGGGGGCGTCAGATACGCAGTATTTT. Encoded protein: CASSQDRVGGASDTQYF.

The chain joins TRBV6-5 to TRBJ1-4, with 9 bases fitting TRBD1. The V gene end was trimmed by 5 bases and the J gene end by 8 bases; junction bases not matched to a gene: 9. Germline-derived CDR1 and CDR2 are MNHEY and SVGAGI. The CDR3 contains 15 residues. The CDR3 nucleotides read TGTGCCAGCAGTCGATCCAGGGACAGGGAAGAAAAACTGTTTTTT. Protein: CASSRSRDREEKLFF.

The count of this clonotype is one. The chain links TRBV4-1 to TRBJ1-4; 7 nucleotides agree with TRBD1. This CDR3 is built from 16 residues. Germline V CDR1 and CDR2: MGHRA, YSYEKL. J lost 5 bases, V lost 2 bases, and 8 bases had no gene match. The CDR3 DNA reads as TGCGCCAGCAGCCAACAATTGGACAGGATAAATGAAAAACTGTTTTTT. Amino acids: CASSQQLDRINEKLFF.

The chain employs TRBV6-2 or TRBV6-3 and TRBJ2-1; a weak D match, TRBD2 (5 bases). The CDR3 is 18 amino acids. Looked up from germline, CDR1 is MNHEY and CDR2 is SVGEGT. V was trimmed by 6 bases and J by 3 bases, leaving 24 bases between them. DNA of the CDR3: TGTGCCAGCAGAACTAGGCTCCGGGCCACGGGTAGCTACAATGAGCAGTTCTTC. Residues: CASRTRLRATGSYNEQFF.

This clonotype has a count of ten or more. CDR3 protein: CATTSGGPSYNEQFF. The CDR3 nucleotides are TGTGCCACGACTAGCGGGGGACCTTCCTACAATGAGCAGTTCTTC. This rearrangement joins TRBV10-3 to TRBJ2-1, with TRBD2 matching over 12 bases. Trimming removed 10 bases from V and 1 base from J; junction bases left unmatched: 5. CDR3 length: 15 amino acids. From germline, CDR1 is ENHRY and CDR2 SYGVKD.

The CDR3 loop reads CASSLRISETQYF. The CDR3 DNA reads TGTGCCAGCAGCCTGCGAATTTCGGAGACCCAGTACTTC. This rearrangement joins TRBV3-1 to TRBJ2-5; D unclear. Germline CDR1 reads LGHDT; CDR2 reads YNNKEL (reference sequence). This CDR3 is built from 13 residues. V lost 4 bases to trimming and J lost 5 bases, with 11 bases between them.

This clonotype was recorded a few times. The V gene is TRBV20-1, the J gene TRBJ1-2, with 7 positions matching TRBD1. This CDR3 region has 13 residues. The V segment lost 6 bases and the J segment 10 bases; nucleotides outside the gene matches: 14. From germline, CDR1 is DFQATT and CDR2 SNEGSKA (reference sequence). The CDR3 protein is CSARDSLQLDYTF. CDR3 in DNA: TGCAGTGCCAGGGACAGTCTCCAGTTGGACTACACCTTC.

This clonotype appeared many times. The V and J genes are TRBV10-3 and TRBJ2-3; D is perhaps TRBD2 (6 bases). V lost 0 bases and J 7 bases, leaving 17 bases between the germline ends. CDR1 and CDR2 (germline): ENHRY, SYGVKD. The CDR3 totals 16 residues. The CDR3 reads CAISESSGVRLYTQYF. DNA for the CDR3: TGTGCCATCAGTGAGTCGTCGGGGGTTAGATTATATACGCAGTATTTT.

CDR3 nucleotide sequence: TGCAGTGCTAGACCTGGGGGGAGTAATTCACCCCTCCACTTT. Amino acid sequence: CSARPGGSNSPLHF. The V and J genes are TRBV20-1 and TRBJ1-6, with a possible D match to TRBD1 (5 bases). CDR1 is DFQATT and CDR2 is SNEGSKA in the germline V gene (reference sequence). The length of the CDR3 is 14 residues. Trimming cost V 2 bases and J 6 bases, with 11 bases left between them.

This chain connects TRBV7-2 to TRBJ1-2; possibly TRBD1 for D (6 bases). CDR3 size: 14 residues. Trimming removed 3 bases at V and 8 bases at J, with 16 bases between. Germline CDR1 is SGHTA and CDR2 is FQGNSA. The CDR3 here is CTSSFGQLLQGYTF. Written as DNA, the CDR3 is TGTACCAGCAGCTTCGGACAGCTCCTTCAGGGCTACACCTTC.

This clonotype was counted only a few times. The chain uses TRBV9 and TRBJ1-2; D is uncertain. V dropped 0 bases and J dropped 0 bases, with 9 bases sitting between them. The CDR3 contains 15 residues. In germline, CDR1 is SGDLS, CDR2 YYNGEE. As DNA, the CDR3 is TGTGCCAGCAGCGTAGGGGCAAAAACTAACTATGGCTACACCTTC. This sequence encodes CASSVGAKTNYGYTF.